The 14 T cell receptor beta chains reported below all come from one sample, sequenced in a study of shared clonotypes between healthy human individuals. Sequenced by immunoSEQ multiplex PCR; TCRdb stores in-frame clones only, minus some. The sample records around 500,000 clones, 60% to 80% being singletons. The source material was PBMCs. All receptors derive from a woman between 40 and 55 years old in good health. Some clones in this sample may be carry-over from other donors' samples.

The rearrangement links TRBV7-2 to TRBJ2-7, with a tentative D call TRBD2 (6 bases). Germline CDR1 reads SGHTA; CDR2 reads FQGNSA. The CDR3 contains 15 residues. V shed 5 bases and J shed 4 bases, with 18 bases lying between them. This CDR3 is CASSPGVSGPYEQYF. CDR3 in DNA: TGTGCCAGCAGCCCCGGCGTGAGCGGGCCTTACGAGCAGTACTTC.

This clone occurred a few times. This chain uses TRBV11-2 with TRBJ1-2; 8 positions agree with TRBD1. Germline lookup yields CDR1 SGHAT and CDR2 FQNNGV. The CDR3 totals 14 residues. V lost 3 bases to trimming and J lost 5 bases; unmatched junction nucleotides: 5. The CDR3 sequence: CASSFGTGLYGYTF. In DNA, the CDR3 is TGTGCCAGCAGCTTTGGGACAGGCCTATATGGCTACACCTTC.

This clone was recorded once. The sample carries other DNA sequences with the same CDR3. This sequence joins TRBV19 and TRBJ2-7, with 12 bases that match TRBD2. The CDR3 covers 15 residues. Germline CDR1 and CDR2: LNHDA and SQIVND (reference sequence). Trimming at V came to 3 bases and at J to 1 base, leaving 1 base not matched to a gene. The CDR3 here is CASSIGLAGSYEQYF. CDR3 in DNA: TGTGCCAGTAGTATCGGACTAGCGGGATCCTACGAGCAGTACTTC.

This sequence joins TRBV11-3 and TRBJ2-1, with 13 positions matching TRBD2. V gave up 0 bases and J gave up 10 bases; unmatched junction bases: 12. The CDR3 sequence is 18 residues long. CDR1 and CDR2 (germline): SGHNT, YENEEA. The CDR3 sequence is CASSLEGTSGTVNQEQFF. The CDR3 DNA reads TGTGCCAGCAGCTTAGAAGGGACTAGCGGGACCGTCAATCAGGAGCAGTTCTTC.

The rearrangement joins TRBV7-9 to TRBJ2-7; D remains unclear. This CDR3 region has 13 residues. V was pared by 6 bases and J by 1 base, with 10 bases between. Germline V lookup: CDR1 SEHNR, CDR2 FQNEAQ (reference sequence). CDR3 coding DNA: TGTGCCAGCAGTTCAGACGGGTCCTACGAGCAGTACTTC. Protein: CASSSDGSYEQYF.

The chain has TRBV10-3 and TRBJ2-3; 10 bases match TRBD2. V trimming: 4 bases; J trimming: 7 bases; junction bases outside the gene matches: 5. This CDR3 has 14 amino acids. Looked up from germline, CDR1 is ENHRY and CDR2 is SYGVKD. CDR3 bases: TGTGCCATCAGTGGCTCTAGCGGGAGCTATACGCAGTATTTT. Protein sequence: CAISGSSGSYTQYF.

The gene calls are TRBV30 and TRBJ1-4; 8 bases align to TRBD1. V lost 4 bases to trimming and J lost 8 bases; unmatched junction nucleotides: 6. Germline CDR1 is GTSNPN and CDR2 is SVGIG (reference sequence). The CDR3 extends over 13 amino acids. The CDR3 sequence is CAWTGQGGEKLFF. CDR3 DNA: TGTGCCTGGACAGGACAGGGCGGAGAAAAACTGTTTTTT.

About this clone itself: A far larger clone is one base from this, pointing to a likely read error. The same CDR3 is also encoded by other DNA sequences in this sample. The V call is TRBV25-1, the J call TRBJ2-7, with TRBD1 identical over 12 bases. Looked up from germline, CDR1 is MGHDK and CDR2 is SYGVNS. This CDR3 region has 15 residues. The CDR3 DNA reads as TGTGCCAGCAGTGAGTTCGGGACAGGGGGCTACGAACAGTACTTC. This translates into CASSEFGTGGYEQYF.

V and J are TRBV4-1 and TRBJ2-7; D may be TRBD1 (6 bases). The CDR3 has 15 residues. CDR1 and CDR2 from the germline V gene are MGHRA and YSYEKL. V was shortened by 1 base and J by 1 base, with 11 bases between the two germline ends. The CDR3 sequence is CASSQVQGSSYEQYF. The CDR3 region has the DNA TGCGCCAGCAGCCAAGTTCAGGGGTCTTCCTACGAGCAGTACTTC.

The CDR3 is CASDTAAYSNQPQHF. CDR3 sequence (DNA): TGTGCCAGCGATACAGCCGCTTATAGCAATCAGCCCCAGCATTTT. The chain joins TRBV28 to TRBJ1-5; no clear D. V lost 8 bases and J lost 0, with 14 bases in between. This CDR3 region has 15 residues. Germline V gives CDR1 MDHEN, CDR2 SYDVKM.

The chain employs TRBV6-1 and TRBJ2-7; TRBD1 might be the D (6 bases). CDR3 length: 15 residues. The germline V gene has CDR1 MNHNS and CDR2 SASEGT. Trimming removed 4 bases from V and 4 bases from J, with 17 bases in between. CDR3 sequence (DNA): TGTGCCAGCAGTGGGCTGAACAGGGTAGCGTACGAGCAGTACTTC. Translating gives CASSGLNRVAYEQYF.

Details on this clone: Being one base from a much bigger clone, this may be a read error. This same CDR3 is encoded by further DNA sequences in the sample. V gene TRBV7-9 combines with J gene TRBJ1-5, with unresolved D. V dropped 1 base and J dropped 4 bases, with 8 bases sitting between them. The germline gives CDR1 SEHNR, CDR2 FQNEAQ (reference sequence). This CDR3 spans 14 amino acids. CDR3 amino acids: CASSLGTGNQPQHF. CDR3 DNA: TGTGCCAGCAGCTTAGGGACTGGGAATCAGCCCCAGCATTTT.

About this clone: A much larger clone differs by one base, so this may be a read error. This is likely a read error, given that the CDR3 carries no conserved phenylalanine or tryptophan at its end. The rearrangement joins TRBV29-1 to TRBJ1-5; D is uncertain. This CDR3 is built from 13 residues. The germline gives CDR1 SQVTM, CDR2 ANQGSEA. The germline V and J ends were trimmed by 4 bases and 3 bases, with 10 bases remaining between them. CDR3 nucleotides: TGCAGCGTTGGGAATGGGCCCAATCAGCCCCAGCATCTT. It is translated as CSVGNGPNQPQHL.

The chain couples TRBV11-2 to TRBJ2-2, with D unresolved. The CDR3 is 16 residues long. Looked up from germline, CDR1 is SGHAT and CDR2 is FQNNGV. Trimming cost V 5 bases and J 4 bases, with 17 bases left between them. CDR3 in DNA: TGTGCCAGCAGCCCCAGTGTGGGGTGGGGCACCGGGGAGCTGTTTTTT. Encoded protein: CASSPSVGWGTGELFF.